This T cell receptor (beta chain) was found in a study of T cells in Graves' hyperthyroidism and ophthalmopathy. Study at large: The blood sample was taken at first diagnosis, before treatment began. Whole-study findings and limits: Expanded thyroid clonotypes (above 0.001) were mostly also found in blood.

This CDR3 has 16 residues. V was clipped by 5 bases and J by 10 bases, with 21 bases between them. Germline loops: CDR1 MDHEN, CDR2 SYDVKM. Using RNA transcripts as the source, TCR beta CDR3 regions were amplified. The HTBI primer set drove a first-round RT-PCR of the TCR CDR3. Each CDR3 protein gets one entry after TCRdb re-called the multiplex PCR reads with MiXCR. Seen here are about 420,000 distinct CDR3 sequences, around 16% observed once, and the top ten hold around 7.7%. Each diagnosis was grounded in clinical symptoms, serum thyroxine and TRAb, thyroid ultrasound, and orbital computed tomography. There are many counts of this clonotype. Its antigen is still unknown.

The V gene is TRBV28, the J gene TRBJ1-6; the D is unclear. The sample comprised blood. This clonotype was obtained from a woman aged 18-29 years with Graves' hyperthyroidism. The CDR3 is CASSPTAGGRRSPLHF. Here the CDR3 DNA reads TGTGCCAGCAGTCCTACGGCCGGAGGGAGGCGATCACCCCTCCACTTT.